This TCR beta chain was sequenced in a study of cytomegalovirus exposure and HLA in healthy donors. Across the study: The same platform used for the 500 to 850 first-cohort repertoires was also used for the 90 to 150 validation repertoires, as a later analysis reported. Overall study results and limits: Despite most TCR sequences being rare, some public TCRs occurred in many donors. Overall, approximately 150 TCR beta chains were annotated as cytomegalovirus-associated.

The table came from immunoSEQ multiplex PCR; TCRdb's copy has only in-frame clones and leaves some out. Among 65,000 or so clones listed, roughly 94% were seen once. Regarding this clone: Its target is not known.

Separate from the approximately 700-subject first cohort was the approximately 110-subject validation cohort, to which the donors belonged. This TCR came from a man between 18 and 35 years old in good health and CMV-seropositive. The sequencing sample was made of PBMCs.

This CDR3 is CASSTIGTAYNEQFF. CDR3 nucleotide sequence: TGCGCCAGCAGCACCATCGGGACTGCTTACAATGAGCAGTTCTTC. The chain is built from TRBV5-1 and TRBJ2-1; perhaps TRBD2 as D (6 bases). V was clipped by 4 bases and J by 4 bases, with 15 bases between them. The germline CDR1 and CDR2 sequences are SGHRS and YFSETQ. This CDR3 has 15 amino acids.